These T cell receptor beta chains were read from a single sample in a study of T cells after yellow fever vaccination. Each CDR3 protein gets one entry after TCRdb re-called the 5' RACE reads with MiXCR. The table records 400,000 or so distinct CDR3 sequences, 15% to 20% of them present only once. Sequencing used PBMCs, obtained before the yellow fever booster vaccination. The receptors here all came from a man between 18 and 35 years old who received the YFV17D yellow fever vaccine. The CDR3 runs from the conserved cysteine through the conserved F or W.

v_call cdr3_length cdr3_aa
TRBV7-8 15 CASRLGWGSTDTQYF
TRBV20-1 12 CSASGSTTEAFF
TRBV7-8 17 CASSSRKGGRSNQPQHF
TRBV24-1 16 CATSAISGRAGETQYF
TRBV7-2 14 CASSLAGGVETQYF
TRBV6-2/TRBV6-3 15 CASNSVGGNQETQYF
TRBV5-1 13 CASFWQGEDTQYF
TRBV18 16 CASSPQGASVNTEAFF
TRBV5-1 16 CASSRGQTSGGDTQYF
TRBV7-3 15 CASSTGSSNTGELFF
TRBV4-2 15 CASSQEMGRKNIQYF
TRBV20-1 11 CSATVGETQYF
TRBV4-2 15 CASSRGLNSYNEQFF